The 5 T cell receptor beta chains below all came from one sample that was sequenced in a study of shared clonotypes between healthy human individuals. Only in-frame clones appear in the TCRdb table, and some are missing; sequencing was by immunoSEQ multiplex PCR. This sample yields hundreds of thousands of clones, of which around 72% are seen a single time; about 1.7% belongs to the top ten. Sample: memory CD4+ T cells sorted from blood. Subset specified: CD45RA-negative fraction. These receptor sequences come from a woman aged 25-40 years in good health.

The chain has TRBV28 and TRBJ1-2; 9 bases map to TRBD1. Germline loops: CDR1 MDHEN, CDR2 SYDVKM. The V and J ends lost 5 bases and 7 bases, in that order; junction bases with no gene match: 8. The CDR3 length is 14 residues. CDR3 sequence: CASSGILQGAGYTF. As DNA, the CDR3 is TGTGCCAGCAGTGGGATATTACAGGGGGCTGGCTACACCTTC.

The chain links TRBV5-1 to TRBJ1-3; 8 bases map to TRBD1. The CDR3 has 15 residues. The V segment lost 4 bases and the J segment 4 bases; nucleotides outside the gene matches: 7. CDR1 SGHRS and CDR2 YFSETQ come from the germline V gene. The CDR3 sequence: CASSSQGAGGNTIYF. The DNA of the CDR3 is TGCGCCAGCAGCAGTCAGGGGGCAGGAGGAAACACCATATATTTT.

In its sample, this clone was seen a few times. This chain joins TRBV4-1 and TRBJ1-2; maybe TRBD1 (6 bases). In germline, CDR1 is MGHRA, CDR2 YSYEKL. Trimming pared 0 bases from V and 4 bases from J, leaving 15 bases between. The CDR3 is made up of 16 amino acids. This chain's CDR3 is CASSQEGGGRSYGYTF. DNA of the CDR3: TGCGCCAGCAGCCAAGAAGGGGGGGGGCGCAGCTATGGCTACACCTTC.

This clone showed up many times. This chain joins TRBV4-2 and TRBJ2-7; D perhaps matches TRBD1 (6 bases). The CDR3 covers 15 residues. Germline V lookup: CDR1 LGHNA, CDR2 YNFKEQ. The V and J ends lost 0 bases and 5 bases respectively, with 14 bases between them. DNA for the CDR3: TGTGCCAGCAGCCAAGAGACAGGAACAGTCAACGAGCAGTACTTC. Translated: CASSQETGTVNEQYF.

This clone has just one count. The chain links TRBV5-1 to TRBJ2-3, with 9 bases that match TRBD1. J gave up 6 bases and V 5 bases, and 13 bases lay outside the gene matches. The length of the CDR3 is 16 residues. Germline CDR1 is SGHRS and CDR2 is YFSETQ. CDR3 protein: CASRRNRDRVRDTQYF. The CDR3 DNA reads TGCGCCAGCAGACGTAACCGGGACAGGGTAAGGGATACGCAGTATTTT.